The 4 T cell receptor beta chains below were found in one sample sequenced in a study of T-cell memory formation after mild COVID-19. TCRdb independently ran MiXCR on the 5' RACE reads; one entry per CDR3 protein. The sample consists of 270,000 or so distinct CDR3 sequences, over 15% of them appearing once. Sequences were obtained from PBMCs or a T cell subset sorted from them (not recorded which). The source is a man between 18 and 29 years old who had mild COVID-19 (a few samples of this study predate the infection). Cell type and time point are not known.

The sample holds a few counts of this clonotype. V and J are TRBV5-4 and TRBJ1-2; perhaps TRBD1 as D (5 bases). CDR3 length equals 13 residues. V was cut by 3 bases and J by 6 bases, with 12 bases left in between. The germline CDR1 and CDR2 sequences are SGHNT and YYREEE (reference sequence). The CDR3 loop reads CASSSPRDHGYTF. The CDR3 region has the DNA TGTGCCAGCAGCTCCCCTAGGGACCATGGCTACACCTTC.

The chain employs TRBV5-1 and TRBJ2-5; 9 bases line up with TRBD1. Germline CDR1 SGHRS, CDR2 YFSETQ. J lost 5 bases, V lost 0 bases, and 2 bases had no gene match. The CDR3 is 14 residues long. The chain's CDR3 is CASSLEGTGETQYF. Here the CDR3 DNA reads TGCGCCAGCAGCTTGGAAGGGACAGGGGAGACCCAGTACTTC.

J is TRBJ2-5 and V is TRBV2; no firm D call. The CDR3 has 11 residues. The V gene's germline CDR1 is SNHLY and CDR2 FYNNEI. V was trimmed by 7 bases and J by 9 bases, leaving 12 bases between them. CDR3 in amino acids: CASMILKSQYF. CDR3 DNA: TGTGCCAGCATGATCCTTAAGTCCCAGTACTTC.

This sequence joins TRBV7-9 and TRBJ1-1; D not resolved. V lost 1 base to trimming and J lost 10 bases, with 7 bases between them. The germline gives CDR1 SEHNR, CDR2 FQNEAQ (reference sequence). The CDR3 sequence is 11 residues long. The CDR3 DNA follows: TGTGCCAGCAGCTTAGGCGGTGGAGCTTTCTTT. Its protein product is CASSLGGGAFF.